This passage covers 5 T cell receptor beta chains from one sample sequenced in a study of T cells in narcolepsy. Libraries were prepared by immunoSEQ multiplex PCR; TCRdb keeps only in-frame clonotypes and omits some of them. The repertoire holds tens of thousands of clones, with about 80% as singletons. Material: CD45RA- memory CD4+ T cells from PBMCs. These receptors all come from a human donor with narcolepsy.

This clone was recorded only once. The V call is TRBV2, the J call TRBJ2-2; D is uncertain. The V end lost 3 bases, the J end lost 5 bases, and 4 bases lay between the germline ends. The CDR3 covers 12 residues. Germline CDR1 is SNHLY and CDR2 is FYNNEI. This CDR3 reads CASSDSTGELFF. CDR3 coding DNA: TGTGCCAGCAGTGACAGTACCGGGGAGCTGTTTTTT.

CDR3 in amino acids: CASSRGEGTTDTQYF. As DNA, the CDR3 is TGTGCCAGCAGCCGAGGGGAGGGGACCACAGATACGCAGTATTTT. The chain employs TRBV4-2 and TRBJ2-3; 7 positions agree with TRBD2. Germline V lookup: CDR1 LGHNA, CDR2 YNFKEQ. The CDR3 contains 15 residues. The V and J ends lost 4 bases and 2 bases, in that order; junction bases with no gene match: 6.

In its sample, this clone was seen once. This rearrangement joins TRBV9 to TRBJ2-5; TRBD2 aligns across 9 bases. The CDR3 loop spans 15 amino acids. Germline V CDR1 and CDR2: SGDLS, YYNGEE. The ends lost 3 bases at V and 5 bases at J; junction bases unmatched: 8. In nucleotides, the CDR3 is TGTGCCAGCAGCGCAGCGGGGGGTCTCCGGGAGACCCAGTACTTC. It specifies CASSAAGGLRETQYF.

The chain is built from TRBV11-3 and TRBJ2-2; the D is unclear. Germline-derived CDR1 and CDR2 are SGHNT and YENEEA. V was shortened by 3 bases and J by 0 bases, with 8 bases between the two germline ends. The CDR3 runs 15 residues. CDR3 amino acids: CASSLPTANTGELFF. CDR3 DNA sequence: TGTGCCAGCAGCTTGCCTACAGCGAACACCGGGGAGCTGTTTTTT.

With respect to this clone: One end of the junction varies from germline; a read error may be responsible. Other DNA sequences in the same sample also yield this CDR3. The rearrangement links TRBV4-1 to TRBJ2-3; D is unresolved. Germline V CDR1 and CDR2: MGHRA, YSYEKL. This CDR3 spans 15 amino acids. CDR3 amino acids: CASSQVGLPTDTQYF. DNA for the CDR3: TGCGCCAGCAGTCAAGTCGGGCTCCCCACAGATACGCAGTATTTT.